This T cell receptor (beta chain) was sequenced during a study of blood T cell repertoires in COVID-19. At the level of the study: Both acute and convalescent COVID-19 samples were obtained from the United States, Italy and Spain. T cells, B-cell-depleted T cells, or PBMCs provided the cDNA or gDNA that served as material.

Original data processing: Amplification with reference gene primers provided the estimates of nucleated cell counts. Sequenced by immunoSEQ multiplex PCR; TCRdb stores in-frame clones only, minus some. V and J calls and clone size come straight from that table; D and trimming were deduced from the DNA. The sample lists some 83,000 clones; approximately 75% were seen once. Trimming removed 4 bases from V and 6 bases from J; junction bases left unmatched: 7. This CDR3 region has 15 residues. Germline V gene data show CDR1 as SGHDT and CDR2 as YYEEEE. The sequence was obtained from an elderly woman with acute or convalescent COVID-19. The chain recombines TRBV5-6 with TRBJ1-2, with TRBD1 matching over 12 bases. Sequencing used peripheral blood. This CDR3 reads CASSAWDRGLHGYTF. In nucleotides, the CDR3 is TGTGCCAGCAGCGCATGGGACAGGGGGCTCCATGGCTACACCTTC.